The 13 T cell receptor beta chains presented below share a single source sample, sequenced in a study of shared clonotypes between healthy human individuals. The data were produced by immunoSEQ multiplex PCR, yet TCRdb's version contains in-frame clones alone and is incomplete. This sample carries approximately 2.3 million clones, approximately 95% of them seen once, and the ten largest clones take under 0.45%. Material: naive CD4+ T cells from PBMCs. Sample subset: CD45RA+ positively selected. All receptors derive from a man between 18 and 29 years old in good health. Some clones in this sample may be carry-over from other donors' samples.

The V gene is TRBV6-1, the J gene TRBJ1-3, with unresolved D. The CDR3 loop spans 12 amino acids. The V gene's germline CDR1 is MNHNS and CDR2 SASEGT. V lost 2 bases and J 4 bases, leaving 3 bases between the germline ends. The CDR3 spells CASSELGNTIYF. The CDR3 DNA reads as TGTGCCAGCAGTGAACTCGGAAACACCATATATTTT.

The rearrangement uses TRBV10-3 and TRBJ2-1; 9 bases are shared with TRBD2. There are 17 residues in the CDR3. Germline loops: CDR1 ENHRY, CDR2 SYGVKD. Trimming at V came to 4 bases and at J to 2 bases, leaving 9 bases not matched to a gene. The CDR3: CAISAAGGTATYNEQFF. Here the CDR3 DNA reads TGTGCCATCAGTGCCGCGGGGGGGACAGCTACCTACAATGAGCAGTTCTTC.

The DNA of the CDR3 is TGCGCCAGCAGCAGGGATTTTAACACTGAAGCTTTCTTT. Protein sequence: CASSRDFNTEAFF. The J gene is TRBJ1-1, the V gene TRBV5-1, with D uncertain. Between the trimmed V and J ends, which lost 4 bases and 2 bases, there was a span of 9 bases. The CDR3 extends over 13 amino acids. The germline V gene encodes CDR1 SGHRS and CDR2 YFSETQ.

The rearrangement joins TRBV28 to TRBJ2-2; TRBD2 might be the D (5 bases). The V gene's germline CDR1 is MDHEN and CDR2 SYDVKM. The ends were cut back, 2 bases at V and 5 bases at J, with 12 bases in the middle. This CDR3 has 15 amino acids. The CDR3 nucleotides read TGTGCCAGCAGTTTACCGGGATCTCTTACCGGGGAGCTGTTTTTT. Translating gives CASSLPGSLTGELFF.

The chain recombines TRBV10-3 with TRBJ2-5, with 8 bases that match TRBD1. Germline lookup yields CDR1 ENHRY and CDR2 SYGVKD. Trimming cost V 4 bases and J 4 bases; bases outside gene matches: 11. The CDR3 runs 16 residues. CDR3 in DNA: TGTGCCATCAGTGGGACCCAGGGGGCGCCGCGAGAGACCCAGTACTTC. Encoded protein: CAISGTQGAPRETQYF.

This clone was recorded once. This chain joins TRBV19 and TRBJ2-2, with D unresolved. Looked up from germline, CDR1 is LNHDA and CDR2 is SQIVND (reference sequence). There are 14 residues in the CDR3. V lost 10 bases and J lost 1, with 13 bases in between. Here the CDR3 reads CATPTERNTGELFF. DNA for the CDR3: TGTGCCACACCGACGGAGCGGAACACCGGGGAGCTGTTTTTT.

The rearrangement uses TRBV6-6 and TRBJ2-7; D gene ambiguous. The germline V and J ends were trimmed by 6 bases and 6 bases, with 21 bases remaining between them. CDR3 size: 15 residues. The germline V gene has CDR1 MNHNY and CDR2 SVGAGI (reference sequence). CDR3 loop: CASRDLDRLASEQYF. CDR3 in DNA: TGTGCCAGCAGAGATTTGGACCGATTAGCATCCGAGCAGTACTTC.

The chain is built from TRBV7-6 and TRBJ2-7; the match to TRBD1 covers 7 bases. Germline-derived CDR1 and CDR2 are SGHVS and FNYEAQ. After removal of 5 bases from V and 4 bases from J, the junction contained 14 bases not matched to a gene. The CDR3 is 16 amino acids. In nucleotides, the CDR3 is TGTGCCAGCAGCGATAGGTACAAGGGGGCGATATACGAGCAGTACTTC. Translating it yields CASSDRYKGAIYEQYF.

Points on this clone: Other DNA sequences in this specimen translate into the identical CDR3. The J gene is TRBJ2-5, the V gene TRBV5-1, with a tentative D call TRBD1 (6 bases). CDR3 length: 14 residues. V was cut by 0 bases and J by 5 bases, with 11 bases left in between. Germline CDR1 reads SGHRS; CDR2 reads YFSETQ. In DNA form, the CDR3 reads TGCGCCAGCAGCTTGGATGGGGGCTCGGAGACCCAGTACTTC. Residues: CASSLDGGSETQYF. Complete variable domain (other parts from reference TRBV5-1 and TRBJ2-5): KAGVTQTPRYLIKTRGQQVTLSCSPISGHRSVSWYQQTPGQGLQFLFEYFSETQRNKGNFPGRFSGRQFSNSRSEMNVSTLELGDSALYLCASSLDGGSETQYFGPGTRLLVL.

The V call is TRBV28, the J call TRBJ1-5; D is ambiguous. V was cut by 2 bases and J by 2 bases, with 7 bases left in between. The germline V gene encodes CDR1 MDHEN and CDR2 SYDVKM. This CDR3 is built from 14 residues. The CDR3 loop reads CASSLRARNQPQHF. As DNA, the CDR3 is TGTGCCAGCAGTTTAAGGGCCCGCAATCAGCCCCAGCATTTT. Full variable domain (remainder filled in from reference TRBV28 and TRBJ1-5): DVKVTQSSRYLVKRTGEKVFLECVQDMDHENMFWYRQDPGLGLRLIYFSYDVKMKEKGDIPEGYSVSREKKERFSLILESASTNQTSMYLCASSLRARNQPQHFGDGTRLSIL.

The V and J genes are TRBV9 and TRBJ2-7, with TRBD2 identical over 7 bases. Germline lookup yields CDR1 SGDLS and CDR2 YYNGEE. The trim removed 5 bases at V and 1 base at J, leaving 21 bases unmatched. This CDR3 has 19 amino acids. Written as DNA, the CDR3 is TGTGCCAGCAGTCCCCCGGGGCCCCTTGCGGGAGTTGGGTCCTACGAGCAGTACTTC. Encoded protein: CASSPPGPLAGVGSYEQYF.

This sequence joins TRBV6-5 and TRBJ1-4, with no clear D. Germline values: CDR1 MNHEY, CDR2 SVGAGI. V was pared by 7 bases and J by 7 bases, with 13 bases between. The CDR3 is 13 amino acids. The CDR3 nucleotides are TGTGCCAGCAAAAACAGCAGCGGTGAAAAACTGTTTTTT. This encodes CASKNSSGEKLFF.

The chain carries TRBV29-1 and TRBJ2-1, with TRBD2 identical over 12 bases. Germline V gene data show CDR1 as SQVTM and CDR2 as ANQGSEA. There are 12 residues in the CDR3. Losses at the gene ends were 7 bases for V and 8 bases for J; bases not matched to a gene: 3. The CDR3 region is CSGSSGRDEQFF. DNA for the CDR3: TGCAGCGGGTCTAGCGGGAGGGATGAGCAGTTCTTC.